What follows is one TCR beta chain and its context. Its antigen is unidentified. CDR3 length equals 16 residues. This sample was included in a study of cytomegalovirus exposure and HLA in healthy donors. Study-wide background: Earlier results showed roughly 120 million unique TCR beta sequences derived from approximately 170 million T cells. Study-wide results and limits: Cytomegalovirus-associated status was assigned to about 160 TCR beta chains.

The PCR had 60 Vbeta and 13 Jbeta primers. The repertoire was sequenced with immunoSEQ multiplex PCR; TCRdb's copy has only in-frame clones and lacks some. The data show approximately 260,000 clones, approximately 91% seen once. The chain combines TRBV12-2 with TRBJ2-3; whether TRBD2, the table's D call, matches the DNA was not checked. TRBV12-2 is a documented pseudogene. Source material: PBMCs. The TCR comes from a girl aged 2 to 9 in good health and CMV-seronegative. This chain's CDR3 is CASRLVTGLAQDTQYF. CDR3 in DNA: TGTGCAAGTCGCTTAGTAACGGGACTAGCACAAGATACGCAGTATTTT.